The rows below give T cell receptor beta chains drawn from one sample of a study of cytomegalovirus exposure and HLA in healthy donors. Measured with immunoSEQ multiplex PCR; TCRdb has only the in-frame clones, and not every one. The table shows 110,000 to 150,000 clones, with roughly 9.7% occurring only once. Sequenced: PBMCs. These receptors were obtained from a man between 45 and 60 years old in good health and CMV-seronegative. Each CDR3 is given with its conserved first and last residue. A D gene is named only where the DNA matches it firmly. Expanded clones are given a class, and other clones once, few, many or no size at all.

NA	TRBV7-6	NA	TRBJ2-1	TGTGCCAGCAGCCTACTAGCAGGGAAGGCGAATGAGCAGTTCTTC	CASSLLAGKANEQFF
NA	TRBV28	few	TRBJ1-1	TGTGCCAGCAGGGCCGGCGGGGATTGGACTGAAGCTTTCTTT	CASRAGGDWTEAFF
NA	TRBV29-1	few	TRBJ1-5	TGCAGCGTTGAACAGGGGAACAATCAGCCCCAGCATTTT	CSVEQGNNQPQHF
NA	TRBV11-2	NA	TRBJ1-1	TGTGCCAGCAGCTTAGGGACAGCTAACACTGAAGCTTTCTTT	CASSLGTANTEAFF
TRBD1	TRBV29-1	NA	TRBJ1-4	TGCAGCGCACGGGACAGGGTTTCCAAAAAACTGTTTTTT	CSARDRVSKKLFF
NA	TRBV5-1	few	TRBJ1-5	TGCGCCAGCAGCCTGGATGGGGGGAAAGGTCAGCCCCAGCATTTT	CASSLDGGKGQPQHF
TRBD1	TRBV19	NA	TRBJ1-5	TGTGCCAGTAGTATAGAAAGGGGACAGGGGGACAATCAGCCCCAGCATTTT	CASSIERGQGDNQPQHF
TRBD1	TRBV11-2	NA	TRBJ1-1	TGTGCCAGCAGCTTTTTGGGACAGGAAGCTTTCTTT	CASSFLGQEAFF
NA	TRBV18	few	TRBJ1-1	TGTGCCAGCTCAACAGGGTCGAACACTGAAGCTTTCTTT	CASSTGSNTEAFF
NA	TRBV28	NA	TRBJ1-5	TGTGCCAGCAGAGATGGGGCAGGCCAGCCCCAGCATTTT	CASRDGAGQPQHF
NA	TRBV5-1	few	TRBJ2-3	TGCGCCAGCAGCCTCGGGACAAGGCCAGATACGCAGTATTTT	CASSLGTRPDTQYF
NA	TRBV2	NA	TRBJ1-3	TGTGCCAGCAGTAGACAAGGACGGGGCTCTGGAAACACCATATATTTT	CASSRQGRGSGNTIYF
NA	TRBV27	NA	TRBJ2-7	TGTGCCAGCAGTTTATCACAGGGTCACTACGAGCAGTACTTC	CASSLSQGHYEQYF
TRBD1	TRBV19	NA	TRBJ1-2	TGTGCCAGTAGTATAGACGACAGGGTAAATGGCTACACCTTC	CASSIDDRVNGYTF
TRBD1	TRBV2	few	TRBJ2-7	TGTGCCAGCGGAAGACAGGGCAATCCCAGGGAGCAGTACTTC	CASGRQGNPREQYF
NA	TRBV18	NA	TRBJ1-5	TGTGCCAGCTCACCATGGACAAATAGCAATCAGCCCCAGCATTTT	CASSPWTNSNQPQHF
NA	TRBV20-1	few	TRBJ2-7	TGCAGTGCTTCGGACTCCTACGAGCAGTACTTC	CSASDSYEQYF
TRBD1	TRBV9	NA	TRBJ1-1	TGTGCCAGCAGCGCCCGGACAGGGCTGGGGAACACTGAAGCTTTCTTT	CASSARTGLGNTEAFF
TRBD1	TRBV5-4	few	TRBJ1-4	TGTGCCAGCAGCTCTGGACAGGACGGTGCAACTAATGAAAAACTGTTTTTT	CASSSGQDGATNEKLFF
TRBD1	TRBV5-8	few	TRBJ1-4	TGTGCCAGCAGCTTGGACGGGACAGGGGGAGTTGGTGAAAAACTGTTTTTT	CASSLDGTGGVGEKLFF
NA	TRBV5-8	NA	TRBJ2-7	TGTGCCAGCAGCAACCTGGAGGGAACCTACGAGCAGTACTTC	CASSNLEGTYEQYF
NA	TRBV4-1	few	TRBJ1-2	TGCGCCAGCAGCCGCGGGGACGGAAACTATGGCTACACCTTC	CASSRGDGNYGYTF
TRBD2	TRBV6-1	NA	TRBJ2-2	TGTGCCAGCAGTAAAGGACTAGCGGGAGGGCCCACCGGGGAGCTGTTTTTT	CASSKGLAGGPTGELFF
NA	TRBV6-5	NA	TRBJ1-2	TGTGCCAGCAGACCTGGACAAAACCGGGGCTACACCTTC	CASRPGQNRGYTF
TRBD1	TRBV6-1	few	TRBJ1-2	TGTGCCAGCAGGGACAGGGGTCGCCTTGGCTACACCTTC	CASRDRGRLGYTF